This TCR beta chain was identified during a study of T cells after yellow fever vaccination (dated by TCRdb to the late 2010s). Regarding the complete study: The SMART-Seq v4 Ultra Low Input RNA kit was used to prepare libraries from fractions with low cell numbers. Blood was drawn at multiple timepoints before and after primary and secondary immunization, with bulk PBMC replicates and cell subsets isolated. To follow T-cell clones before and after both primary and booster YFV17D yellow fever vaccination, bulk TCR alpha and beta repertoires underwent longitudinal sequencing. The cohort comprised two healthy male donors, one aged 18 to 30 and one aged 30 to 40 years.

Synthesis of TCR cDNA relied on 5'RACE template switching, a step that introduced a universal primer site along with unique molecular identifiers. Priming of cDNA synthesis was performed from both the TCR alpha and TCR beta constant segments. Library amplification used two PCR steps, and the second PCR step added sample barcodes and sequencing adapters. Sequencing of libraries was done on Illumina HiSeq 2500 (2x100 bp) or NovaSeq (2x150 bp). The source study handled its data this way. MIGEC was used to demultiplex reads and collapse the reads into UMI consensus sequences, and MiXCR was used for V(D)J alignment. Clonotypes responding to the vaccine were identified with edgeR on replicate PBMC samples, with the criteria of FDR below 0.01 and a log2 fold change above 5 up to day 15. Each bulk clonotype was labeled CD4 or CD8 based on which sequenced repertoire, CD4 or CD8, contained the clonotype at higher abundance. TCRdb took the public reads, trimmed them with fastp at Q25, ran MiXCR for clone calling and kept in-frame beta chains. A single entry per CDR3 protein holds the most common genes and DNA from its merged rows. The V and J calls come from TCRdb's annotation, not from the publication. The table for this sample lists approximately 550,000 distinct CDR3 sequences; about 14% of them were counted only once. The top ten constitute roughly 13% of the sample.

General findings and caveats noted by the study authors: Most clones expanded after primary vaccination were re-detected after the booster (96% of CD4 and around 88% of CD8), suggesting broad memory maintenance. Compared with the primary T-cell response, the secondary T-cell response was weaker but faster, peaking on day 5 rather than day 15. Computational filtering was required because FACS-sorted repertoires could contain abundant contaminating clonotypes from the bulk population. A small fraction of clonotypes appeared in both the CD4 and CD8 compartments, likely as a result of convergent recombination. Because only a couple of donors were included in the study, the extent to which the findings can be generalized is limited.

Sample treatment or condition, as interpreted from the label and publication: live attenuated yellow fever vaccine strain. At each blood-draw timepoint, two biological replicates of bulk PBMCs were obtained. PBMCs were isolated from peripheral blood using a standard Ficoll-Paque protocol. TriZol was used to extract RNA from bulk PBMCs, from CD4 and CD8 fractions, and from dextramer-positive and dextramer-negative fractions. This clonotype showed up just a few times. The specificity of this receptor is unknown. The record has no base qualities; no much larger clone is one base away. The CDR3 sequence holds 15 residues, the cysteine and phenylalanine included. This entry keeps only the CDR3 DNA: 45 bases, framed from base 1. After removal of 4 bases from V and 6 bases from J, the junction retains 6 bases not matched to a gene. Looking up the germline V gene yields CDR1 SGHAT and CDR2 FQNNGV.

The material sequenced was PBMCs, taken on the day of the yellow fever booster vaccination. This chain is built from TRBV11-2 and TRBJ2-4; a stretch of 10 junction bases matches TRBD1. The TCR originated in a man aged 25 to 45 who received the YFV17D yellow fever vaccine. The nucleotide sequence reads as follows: TGTGCCAGCAGCTCAGGACAGGGGGGAAGAAACATTCAGTACTTC. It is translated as CASSSGQGGRNIQYF.